This is a list of T cell receptor beta chains from one sample in a study of PD-1 blockade in classical Hodgkin lymphoma. Assay: immunoSEQ multiplex PCR; the TCRdb copy retains only in-frame clones and omits some. This table holds fewer than 35,000 clones, roughly 94% found once. The sequenced sample was peripheral blood mononuclear cells (PBMCs). The source of these receptors is a human donor with classical Hodgkin lymphoma. The CDR3 runs from the conserved cysteine through the conserved F or W. A D gene is named only where the DNA matches it firmly. Clone size, where shown, is once, few, many, or a class for clones that have expanded.

>-|TRBJ1-1|-|TRBV14
TGTGCCAGCAGCCAGGTTCCCACTGAAGCTTTCTTT
CASSQVPTEAFF
>-|TRBJ1-4|-|TRBV30
TGTGCCTGGAGCGCGGGACATACAACTAATGAAAAACTGTTTTTT
CAWSAGHTTNEKLFF
>once|TRBJ2-3|-|TRBV27
TGTGCCAGCAGTAAGCGGCCCGGACGATTTAGACCCGTCGATACGCAGTATTTT
CASSKRPGRFRPVDTQYF
>-|TRBJ1-1|-|TRBV5-1
TGCGCCAGCAGCTTGTTCATCGGGAACACTGAAGCTTTCTTT
CASSLFIGNTEAFF
>few|TRBJ2-3|-|TRBV5-6
TGTGCCAGCAGCACCACCCGGTCGAGGCGTGATACGCAGTATTTT
CASSTTRSRRDTQYF
>-|TRBJ1-1|-|TRBV16
TGTGCCAGCAGCCCCTCAGGGAACACTGAAGCTTTCTTT
CASSPSGNTEAFF
>-|TRBJ2-5|-|TRBV6-6
TGTGCCAGCAGACCGACAGACACTCAAGAGACCCAGTACTTC
CASRPTDTQETQYF
>-|TRBJ2-1|-|TRBV27
TGTGCCAGCAGTTCCCCGACCCGACTAGTAGACAATGAGCAGTTCTTC
CASSSPTRLVDNEQFF
>-|TRBJ1-1|-|TRBV7-8
TGTGCCAGCAATTTTGCGCGGGAAGGTACTGAAGCTTTCTTT
CASNFAREGTEAFF
>-|TRBJ2-3|-|TRBV11-2
TGTGCCAGCAGCTTAATAGGAGATACGCAGTATTTT
CASSLIGDTQYF
>-|TRBJ2-1|TRBD2|TRBV5-4
TGTGCCAGCAGCAAGCGGGGGGTGAATGAGCAGTTCTTC
CASSKRGVNEQFF
>-|TRBJ2-5|TRBD2|TRBV5-4
TGTGCCAGCAGCTTGCCTCTAGCGGGAGTGATTCAGACCCAGTACTTC
CASSLPLAGVIQTQYF
>-|TRBJ2-1|TRBD2|TRBV30
TGTGCCTGGTCCCGACTAGCGGGGGGGCGGGATGAGCAGTTCTTC
CAWSRLAGGRDEQFF
>-|TRBJ2-7|TRBD1|TRBV4-1
TGCGCCAGCAGCCAAGACCCGGGACAGGGGATCTACGAGCAGTACTTC
CASSQDPGQGIYEQYF
>-|TRBJ1-1|-|TRBV5-6
TGTGCCAGCAGCTTGTTGGGGACTGAAGCTTTCTTT
CASSLLGTEAFF
>-|TRBJ2-2|-|TRBV6-5
TGTGCCAGCAGTTTCTCCCGACGGTCTTCCCGCTGGGAGCTGTTTTTT
CASSFSRRSSRWELFF
>-|TRBJ2-1|-|TRBV10-1
TGCGCCAGCAGTTCAGGCTTTACCTACAATGAGCAGTTCTTC
CASSSGFTYNEQFF
>-|TRBJ1-1|-|TRBV6-5
TGTGCCAGCAGTTACGGGGGGGCGGGTGTCACTGAAGCTTTCTTT
CASSYGGAGVTEAFF
>-|TRBJ2-1|TRBD2|TRBV14
TGTGCCAGCAGCCAAGGGCAAACTAGCGGGCAGTTCTTC
CASSQGQTSGQFF
>-|TRBJ2-3|-|TRBV2
TGTGCCAGCAGTATTCTTGGGACTTTAGATACGTTCGATACGCAGTATTTT
CASSILGTLDTFDTQYF
>once|TRBJ1-1|-|TRBV6-6
TGTGCCAGCAGTTATCACGGAGAAAACACTGAAGCTTTCTTT
CASSYHGENTEAFF
>-|TRBJ2-2|TRBD1|TRBV11-3
TGTGCCAGCAGCCCCGGGCGAGGGGGCGCTGACACCGGGGAGCTGTTTTTT
CASSPGRGGADTGELFF
>once|TRBJ1-2|-|TRBV2
TGTGCCAGCAGTGAATGGGGGTTTGGCTACACCTTC
CASSEWGFGYTF